Presented here are 16 T cell receptor beta chains from one specimen sequenced in a study of control samples from healthy donors and cancer patients. Profiling relied on immunoSEQ multiplex PCR, and the TCRdb table lists in-frame clones only, not all of them. The data hold 120,000 to 150,000 clones, with around nine tenths observed a single time. The specimen sequenced was blood. These receptors were collected from a man between 25 and 39 years old in good health.

CDR3 residues: CASSVEGGIGNTIYF. The CDR3 DNA sequence: TGTGCCAGCAGCGTGGAGGGTGGAATTGGAAACACCATATATTTT. V gene TRBV9 combines with J gene TRBJ1-3; D is uncertain. Trimming removed 2 bases at V and 3 bases at J, with 12 bases between. This CDR3 has 15 amino acids. Germline CDR1 is SGDLS and CDR2 is YYNGEE. The full variable domain, rest sourced from reference TRBV9 and TRBJ1-3, is DSGVTQTPKHLITATGQRVTLRCSPRSGDLSVYWYQQSLDQGLQFLIQYYNGEERAKGNILERFSAQQFPDLHSELNLSSLELGDSALYFCASSVEGGIGNTIYFGEGSWLTVV.

V gene TRBV28 combines with J gene TRBJ2-7; the match to TRBD1 covers 8 bases. Germline V gene sequence: CDR1 MDHEN, CDR2 SYDVKM. After removal of 6 bases from V and 2 bases from J, the junction contained 6 bases not matched to a gene. CDR3 length: 14 residues. The CDR3 loop reads CASSTGTGAYEQYF. CDR3 DNA sequence: TGTGCCAGCAGCACCGGGACAGGAGCCTACGAGCAGTACTTC.

The chain has TRBV7-2 and TRBJ2-2; no reliable D call. This CDR3 is built from 14 residues. V was shortened by 4 bases and J by 6 bases, with 12 bases between the two germline ends. Germline V lookup: CDR1 SGHTA, CDR2 FQGNSA. In DNA, the CDR3 is TGTGCCAGCAGCTCAAAAGGGCCATCCGGGGAGCTGTTTTTT. It is translated as CASSSKGPSGELFF.

V usage is TRBV14 and J usage is TRBJ1-6; D is undetermined. Trimming took off 0 bases at V and 9 bases at J, with 6 bases between the two ends. This CDR3 is built from 13 residues. Germline V gene sequence: CDR1 SGHDN, CDR2 FVKESK. The CDR3 protein is CASSQDRGSPLHF. The CDR3 region has the DNA TGTGCCAGCAGCCAAGATAGAGGTTCACCCCTCCACTTT.

The V call is TRBV28, the J call TRBJ2-7, with 7 nucleotides matching TRBD2. Per the germline V gene, CDR1 is MDHEN and CDR2 is SYDVKM. The CDR3 length is 14 residues. Unmatched junction bases numbered 8, after V lost 6 bases and J lost 3 bases. The CDR3 nucleotides read TGTGCCAGCAGGTCCGGGACTACCCTCTACGAGCAGTACTTC. It is translated as CASRSGTTLYEQYF. The whole variable domain, remainder taken from reference TRBV28 and TRBJ2-7, is DVKVTQSSRYLVKRTGEKVFLECVQDMDHENMFWYRQDPGLGLRLIYFSYDVKMKEKGDIPEGYSVSREKKERFSLILESASTNQTSMYLCASRSGTTLYEQYFGPGTRLTVT.

The chain combines TRBV11-3 with TRBJ2-3, with 10 nucleotides matching TRBD2. V was pared by 1 base and J by 4 bases, with 5 bases of the junction left unmatched. The CDR3 covers 16 residues. CDR1 and CDR2 (germline): SGHNT, YENEEA. The CDR3 loop reads CASSLVSAGGSDTQYF. The CDR3 DNA reads TGTGCCAGCAGCTTAGTTTCAGCGGGAGGGTCAGATACGCAGTATTTT.

The rearrangement links TRBV2 to TRBJ1-6, with 9 bases that match TRBD1. The V and J ends lost 7 bases and 7 bases, in that order; junction bases with no gene match: 5. CDR1 is SNHLY, CDR2 FYNNEI, per germline. CDR3 size: 14 residues. The CDR3 is CASMGQGENSPLHF. In DNA, the CDR3 is TGTGCCAGCATGGGACAGGGAGAAAATTCACCCCTCCACTTT.

The chain uses TRBV7-9 and TRBJ2-3; no clear D gene. Germline CDR1 and CDR2: SEHNR and FQNEAQ (reference sequence). The CDR3 runs 13 residues. V was trimmed by 6 bases and J by 5 bases, leaving 12 bases between them. Here the CDR3 reads CASRDQTGDTQYF. The CDR3 bases are TGTGCCAGCAGGGACCAAACGGGAGATACGCAGTATTTT.

This clone was seen more than once but under ten times. V gene TRBV3-1 (or the pseudogene TRBV3-2) combines with J gene TRBJ2-7; D is unresolved. Per germline, CDR1 LGHDT and CDR2 YNNKEL (reference sequence). CDR3 length: 12 amino acids. The V and J ends lost 3 bases and 0 bases respectively, with 3 bases between them. DNA for the CDR3: TGTGCCAGCAGCCACAGCTCCTACGAGCAGTACTTC. Encoded protein: CASSHSSYEQYF.

J is TRBJ2-7 and V is TRBV18, with D uncertain. The V and J ends lost 1 base and 6 bases respectively, with 22 bases between them. CDR1 and CDR2 from the germline V gene are KGHSH and LQKENI. The CDR3 contains 17 residues. CDR3 in DNA: TGTGCCAGCTCACCACAATTAAGATTTGGGTTTTCGTTCGAGCAGTACTTC. Translation: CASSPQLRFGFSFEQYF.

This chain uses TRBV30 with TRBJ1-1; D uncertain. Germline CDR1 GTSNPN, CDR2 SVGIG (reference sequence). The CDR3 covers 13 residues. Trimming left V 0 bases short and J 1 base short, with 6 bases between. CDR3 amino acids: CAWSVRQNTEAFF. DNA for the CDR3: TGTGCCTGGAGTGTCAGGCAGAACACTGAAGCTTTCTTT.

CDR3 sequence: CASSPPVAQVILDTQYF. DNA of the CDR3: TGTGCCAGCTCACCACCGGTGGCCCAGGTGATTTTGGATACGCAGTATTTT. This chain joins TRBV18 and TRBJ2-3; D remains ambiguous. CDR1 is KGHSH and CDR2 is LQKENI in the germline V gene. Trimming left V 0 bases short and J 6 bases short, with 19 bases between. The CDR3 length is 17 residues.

J is TRBJ2-7 and V is TRBV7-2; the match to TRBD2 covers 7 bases. The J segment lost 0 bases and the V segment lost 5 bases, leaving 10 bases of the junction unmatched. Germline CDR1 and CDR2: SGHTA and FQGNSA. The CDR3 is 16 residues long. CDR3: CASSLTPSGSSYEQYF. DNA for the CDR3: TGTGCCAGCAGCCTCACCCCTAGCGGAAGCTCCTACGAGCAGTACTTC.

V gene TRBV6-6 combines with J gene TRBJ2-2; the match to TRBD2 covers 13 bases. From germline, CDR1 is MNHNY and CDR2 SVGAGI (reference sequence). V was clipped by 7 bases and J by 7 bases; unmatched bases: 9. The CDR3 is made up of 16 amino acids. Written as DNA, the CDR3 is TGTGCCAGCATTTTTGGACTAGCGGGAGCGGGCGGGGAGCTGTTTTTT. This gives the protein CASIFGLAGAGGELFF.

The V and J genes are TRBV4-2 and TRBJ1-1, with 9 bases aligning to TRBD1. The CDR3 sequence is 17 residues long. Germline CDR1 is LGHNA and CDR2 is YNFKEQ. V shed 2 bases and J 1 base; nucleotides not matched to a gene: 8. The CDR3 loop reads CASSQYGQGRRNTEAFF. Written as DNA, the CDR3 is TGTGCCAGCAGCCAATATGGACAGGGGAGGCGGAACACTGAAGCTTTCTTT.

The CDR3 loop reads CATSPQRGQSRNYGYTF. The CDR3 region has the DNA TGTGCCACCAGTCCTCAGCGGGGGCAGTCCCGCAACTATGGCTACACCTTC. This chain links TRBV15 with TRBJ1-2, with TRBD1 as a possible D gene (6 bases). The CDR3 is made up of 17 amino acids. Germline V gene sequence: CDR1 LNHNV, CDR2 YYDKDF (reference sequence). Trimming left V 6 bases short and J 2 bases short, with 22 bases between.